Shown below are 17 T cell receptor beta chains from a single sample sequenced in a study of blood T cell repertoires in COVID-19. Here immunoSEQ multiplex PCR was the method, and the copy in TCRdb shows in-frame clones only, minus some. The table records roughly 260,000 clones, approximately 89% of them present only once. The source material was peripheral blood. Every receptor here comes from a woman aged 45 to 65 with acute or convalescent COVID-19.

The CDR3 region is CASSPRTSGIYEQYF. Written as DNA, the CDR3 is TGTGCCAGCAGCCCTCGGACTAGCGGGATCTACGAGCAGTACTTC. This chain joins TRBV3-1 (or the pseudogene TRBV3-2) and TRBJ2-7; 12 nucleotides match TRBD2. CDR3 length equals 15 residues. CDR1 and CDR2 (germline): LGHDT, YNNKEL (reference sequence). Germline trimming cut 4 bases from V and 3 bases from J; bases unmatched to any gene: 4.

The chain carries TRBV27 and TRBJ2-1; 8 positions match TRBD1. The CDR3 is 15 residues long. Losses at the gene ends were 2 bases for V and 7 bases for J; bases not matched to a gene: 7. Germline V gene lookup returns CDR1 MNHEY and CDR2 SMNVEV (reference sequence). CDR3 region: CASSLQGAKGNEQFF. CDR3 in DNA: TGTGCCAGCAGTTTACAGGGGGCGAAGGGTAATGAGCAGTTCTTC.

This clone was picked up one time. J is TRBJ1-1 and V is TRBV6-2 or TRBV6-3, with TRBD1 identical over 8 bases. Germline lookup yields CDR1 MNHEY and CDR2 SVGEGT. Trimming at V came to 2 bases and at J to 7 bases, leaving 3 bases not matched to a gene. This CDR3 contains 13 residues. CDR3 region: CASSYRTGLEAFF. CDR3 DNA: TGTGCCAGCAGTTACCGGACAGGGCTTGAAGCTTTCTTT.

The chain joins TRBV7-9 to TRBJ2-1, with 12 bases fitting TRBD2. V lost 4 bases and J lost 4; bases outside the gene matches: 8. Germline lookup yields CDR1 SEHNR and CDR2 FQNEAQ (reference sequence). This CDR3 has 17 residues. The CDR3 nucleotides are TGTGCCAGCAGCTACAGACTAGCGGGAGCGTCGTACAATGAGCAGTTCTTC. As protein: CASSYRLAGASYNEQFF.

This clone came up once. The chain has TRBV10-3 and TRBJ1-5, with 7 bases lining up with TRBD1. CDR3 length equals 16 residues. Germline loops: CDR1 ENHRY, CDR2 SYGVKD. V was clipped by 3 bases and J by 0 bases; unmatched bases: 5. In nucleotides, the CDR3 is TGTGCCATCAGTGATCCGACAGGGCTTAGCAATCAGCCCCAGCATTTT. Its translation is CAISDPTGLSNQPQHF.

The gene calls are TRBV12-3 or TRBV12-4 and TRBJ1-6, with D possibly TRBD1 on 5 matching bases. The V gene lost 6 bases and the J gene lost 5 bases, with 8 bases spanning the gap. The CDR3 is 13 residues long. The CDR3 DNA reads TGTGCCAGCAGACAGGTGAATAATTCACCCCTCCACTTT. Its protein product is CASRQVNNSPLHF.

This clone has just a few counts. Other DNA sequences in this specimen translate into the identical CDR3. The V gene is TRBV9, the J gene TRBJ1-2, with 9 positions matching TRBD1. Germline CDR1 SGDLS, CDR2 YYNGEE. This CDR3 contains 14 residues. Trimming cost V 4 bases and J 4 bases; bases outside gene matches: 5. The CDR3 bases are TGTGCCAGCAGCCCCTCGACAGGGGGCTATGGCTACACCTTC. Protein: CASSPSTGGYGYTF.

CDR3 in amino acids: CASSLEGSSYEQYF. For the CDR3, the DNA is TGTGCCAGCAGCTTGGAAGGGAGCTCCTACGAGCAGTACTTC. The chain is built from TRBV5-4 and TRBJ2-7, with D possibly TRBD2 on 5 matching bases. This CDR3 is 14 amino acids long. Germline V lookup: CDR1 SGHNT, CDR2 YYREEE (reference sequence). The germline V and J ends were trimmed by 0 bases and 0 bases, with 7 bases remaining between them.

The V gene is TRBV27, the J gene TRBJ1-2, with no clear D. Trimming pared 7 bases from V and 0 bases from J, leaving 9 bases between. CDR3 length: 13 amino acids. Germline V gives CDR1 MNHEY, CDR2 SMNVEV (reference sequence). CDR3 nucleotides: TGTGCCAGCAAAGCCAAGTCTAACTATGGCTACACCTTC. This translates into CASKAKSNYGYTF.

This chain connects TRBV3-1 (or the pseudogene TRBV3-2) to TRBJ1-5, with a weak D call TRBD1 (5 bases). Germline CDR1 is LGHDT and CDR2 is YNNKEL (reference sequence). V was cut by 3 bases and J by 13 bases, with 19 bases left in between. This CDR3 is built from 14 residues. CDR3 in DNA: TGTGCCAGCAGCCAGAGGTCCGAGGCTGGGGCTCAGCATTTT. Amino acid sequence: CASSQRSEAGAQHF.

The V call is TRBV5-5, the J call TRBJ1-1; 9 nucleotides line up with TRBD1. Per the germline V gene, CDR1 is SGHKS and CDR2 is YYEKEE (reference sequence). This CDR3 has 15 residues. The junction had 9 bases not matched to a gene; V was cut back by 2 bases and J by 7 bases. The CDR3 bases are TGTGCCAGCAGCTTATATAACAGGGGGCGAGGTGAAGCTTTCTTT. The encoded protein is CASSLYNRGRGEAFF.

Here the CDR3 reads CASSYPGQSYTF. The DNA for the CDR3 is TGTGCCAGCAGTTACCCGGGACAGAGCTACACCTTC. The V and J genes are TRBV28 and TRBJ1-2; TRBD1 matches 7 bases. The CDR3 has 12 residues. CDR1 is MDHEN, CDR2 SYDVKM, per germline. With V trimmed by 4 bases and J by 9 bases, 5 bases remained unmatched.

This clone was observed a single time. This sequence joins TRBV5-1 and TRBJ1-2, with a possible D match to TRBD1 (5 bases). Germline lookup yields CDR1 SGHRS and CDR2 YFSETQ. The V end lost 4 bases, the J end lost 8 bases, and 12 bases lay between the germline ends. The CDR3 runs 12 residues. The DNA of the CDR3 is TGCGCCAGCAGCGCCCAGGGACTAGGCTACACCTTC. Translation: CASSAQGLGYTF.

This rearrangement joins TRBV6-5 to TRBJ2-3, with D possibly matching TRBD1 (6 bases). Germline V gene lookup returns CDR1 MNHEY and CDR2 SVGAGI. The CDR3 spans 13 residues. Trimming cost V 10 bases and J 2 bases, with 13 bases left between them. CDR3 DNA sequence: TGTGCCATTCGTACAGGGAACACAGATACGCAGTATTTT. It encodes CAIRTGNTDTQYF.

The chain couples TRBV28 to TRBJ2-1; 12 positions match TRBD2. J lost 9 bases, V lost 5 bases, and 5 bases had no gene match. The germline gives CDR1 MDHEN, CDR2 SYDVKM. The CDR3 is 14 amino acids. The CDR3 sequence: CASSTSSGRGEQFF. CDR3 nucleotide sequence: TGTGCCAGCAGTACTTCTAGCGGGAGGGGTGAGCAGTTCTTC.

This chain links TRBV5-7 with TRBJ2-2; 15 bases line up with TRBD2. TRBV5-7 is filed as an ORF, its function uncertain. V trimming: 4 bases; J trimming: 6 bases; junction bases outside the gene matches: 10. The CDR3 sequence is 18 residues long. CDR3 loop: CASSQGLAGGPSPGELFF. The CDR3 nucleotides read TGTGCCAGCAGCCAAGGACTAGCGGGAGGGCCAAGCCCCGGGGAGCTGTTTTTT.

This clone was counted a few times. The V gene is TRBV10-3, the J gene TRBJ1-1, with D perhaps TRBD1 (5 bases). V was shortened by 4 bases and J by 2 bases, with 8 bases between the two germline ends. Germline lookup yields CDR1 ENHRY and CDR2 SYGVKD. The CDR3 contains 13 residues. CDR3 sequence: CAISGGVNTEAFF. The CDR3 bases are TGTGCCATCAGTGGGGGGGTTAACACTGAAGCTTTCTTT.